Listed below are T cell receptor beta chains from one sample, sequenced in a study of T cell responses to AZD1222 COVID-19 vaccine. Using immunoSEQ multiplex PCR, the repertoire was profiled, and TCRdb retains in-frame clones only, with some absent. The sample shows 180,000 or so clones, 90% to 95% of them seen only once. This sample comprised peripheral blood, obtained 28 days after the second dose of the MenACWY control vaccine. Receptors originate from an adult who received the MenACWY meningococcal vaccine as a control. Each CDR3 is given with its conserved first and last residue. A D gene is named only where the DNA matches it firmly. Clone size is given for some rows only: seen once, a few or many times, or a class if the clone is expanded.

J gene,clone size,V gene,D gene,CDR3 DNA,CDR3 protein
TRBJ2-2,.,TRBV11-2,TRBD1,TGTGCCAGCAGCCAAGGACAGGGGGCCACCGGGGAGCTGTTTTTT,CASSQGQGATGELFF
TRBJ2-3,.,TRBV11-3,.,TGTGCCAGCAGCTTAGGGAGCCTTTCTAGCACAGATACGCAGTATTTT,CASSLGSLSSTDTQYF
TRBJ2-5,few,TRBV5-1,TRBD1,TGCGCCAGCACCCCCCAGCCACAGGGGGCTACAGAGACCCAGTACTTC,CASTPQPQGATETQYF
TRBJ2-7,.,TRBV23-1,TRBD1,TGCGCCAGCAGTCAAACGGGACAGGCTACCTACGAGCAGTACTTC,CASSQTGQATYEQYF
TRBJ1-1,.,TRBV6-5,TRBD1,TGTGCCAGCAAGAGGACAGGGAAGCTATCTGAAGCTTTCTTT,CASKRTGKLSEAFF
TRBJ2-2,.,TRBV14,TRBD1,TGTGCCAGCAGCCAACTGGGGCGGGACAGGGATAACGGGGAGCTGTTTTTT,CASSQLGRDRDNGELFF
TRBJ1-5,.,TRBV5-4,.,TGTGCCAGCAGCTTGGCCGGCAATCAGCCCCAGCATTTT,CASSLAGNQPQHF
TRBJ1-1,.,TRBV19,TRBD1,TGTGCCAGTAATCCACTGGGGACAGGGAGGAACACTGAAGCTTTCTTT,CASNPLGTGRNTEAFF
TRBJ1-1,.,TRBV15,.,TGTGCCACCAGCAGAGAGGGGAACCTCGGGGCTTTCTTT,CATSREGNLGAFF
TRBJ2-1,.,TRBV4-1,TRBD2,TGCGCCAGCAGCCAAGAGGGACTAGCGAGCAATGAGCAGTTCTTC,CASSQEGLASNEQFF
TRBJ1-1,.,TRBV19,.,TGTGCCAGTAGATCTACGGAAGTGAACACTGAAGCTTTCTTT,CASRSTEVNTEAFF
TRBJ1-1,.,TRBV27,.,TGTGCCAGCAGTTTCAGGCGGACTGTATACACTGAAGCTTTCTTT,CASSFRRTVYTEAFF
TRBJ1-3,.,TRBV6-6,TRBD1,TGTGCCAGCAGTGGGGGACAGGGAGGTAACACCATATATTTT,CASSGGQGGNTIYF
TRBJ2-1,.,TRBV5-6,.,TGTGCCAGCAGCAGCCCAGGAACTTCCTACAATGAGCAGTTCTTC,CASSSPGTSYNEQFF
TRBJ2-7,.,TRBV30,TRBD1,TGTGCCTGGAGGAATCTCAGGGGGCGCGGTGTTGACGAGCAGTACTTC,CAWRNLRGRGVDEQYF
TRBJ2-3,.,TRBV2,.,TGTGCCAGCAGTAGGAGGTACACAGATACGCAGTATTTT,CASSRRYTDTQYF
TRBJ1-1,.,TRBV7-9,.,TGTGCCAGCAGCTTAGTCACGTACGGGAACACTGAAGCTTTCTTT,CASSLVTYGNTEAFF
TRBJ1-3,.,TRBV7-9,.,TGTGCCAGCAGCTTCCCCAGGAACACCATATATTTT,CASSFPRNTIYF
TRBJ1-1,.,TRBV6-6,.,TGTGCCAGCAGTTACTCGAATGTTGGCACTGAAGCTTTCTTT,CASSYSNVGTEAFF
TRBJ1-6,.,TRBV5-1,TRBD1,TGCGCCAGCAGCTGGGGACAGAACCCGGGTCCCCTCCACTTT,CASSWGQNPGPLHF
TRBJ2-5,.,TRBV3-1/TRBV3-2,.,TGTGCCAGCAGCCAAGCGCCCGCGACCCAGTACTTC,CASSQAPATQYF
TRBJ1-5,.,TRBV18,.,TGTGCCAGCTCACCAGGGACGGGGAATCAGCCCCAGCATTTT,CASSPGTGNQPQHF
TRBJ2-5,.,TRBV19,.,TGTGCCAGTAGTCCGATGAGGCTCGAGACCCAGTACTTC,CASSPMRLETQYF
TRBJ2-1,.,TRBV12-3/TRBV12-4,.,TGTGCCAGCAGTTTGGTGAATGAGCAGTTCTTC,CASSLVNEQFF
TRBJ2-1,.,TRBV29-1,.,TGCAGCGTTGTGGGGGGGGACACCTCCTACAATGAGCAGTTCTTC,CSVVGGDTSYNEQFF
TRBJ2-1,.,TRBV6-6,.,TGTGCCAGCAGTTACGGGGGGGCAGGAAGCAATGAGCAGTTCTTC,CASSYGGAGSNEQFF
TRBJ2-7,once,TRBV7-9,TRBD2,TGTGCCAGCAGCGGACTTGCGGGGGGCCGCTACGAGCAGTACTTC,CASSGLAGGRYEQYF
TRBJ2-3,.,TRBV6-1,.,TGTGCCAGCAGTGAAAATTCGGATACGCAGTATTTT,CASSENSDTQYF
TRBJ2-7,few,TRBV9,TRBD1,TGTGCCAGCAGCGCCACGGGACAGGGGCACCACGAGCAGTACTTC,CASSATGQGHHEQYF
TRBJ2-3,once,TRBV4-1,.,TGCGCCAGCAGCCAACAAAAGGGCCGCACAGATACGCAGTATTTT,CASSQQKGRTDTQYF
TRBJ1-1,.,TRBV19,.,TGTGCCAGTAGCCCGAACACTGAAGCTTTCTTT,CASSPNTEAFF
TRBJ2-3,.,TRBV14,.,TGTGCCAGCAGCCAAGCAACTAGCTCTGGCACAGATACGCAGTATTTT,CASSQATSSGTDTQYF
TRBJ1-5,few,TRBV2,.,TGTGCCAGCCGTTATAGCAATCAGCCCCAGCATTTT,CASRYSNQPQHF
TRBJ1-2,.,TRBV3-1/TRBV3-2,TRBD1,TGTGCCAGCAGCCAGAGGGGACAGGGAGGCGGCTACACCTTC,CASSQRGQGGGYTF
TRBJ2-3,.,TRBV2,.,TGTGCCAGCAGTGGGGGACGGCCTAGCACAGATACGCAGTATTTT,CASSGGRPSTDTQYF
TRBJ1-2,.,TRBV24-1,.,TGTGCCACCAGCCCCGGGGGGGACGGCTACACCTTC,CATSPGGDGYTF
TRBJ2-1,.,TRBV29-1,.,TGCAGCGTTGTGGCGAGCTACAATGAGCAGTTCTTC,CSVVASYNEQFF
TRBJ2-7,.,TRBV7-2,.,TGTGCCAGCAGCCCCCTCGGTTCCGACTACGAGCAGTACTTC,CASSPLGSDYEQYF
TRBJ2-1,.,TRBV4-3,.,TGCGCCAGCAGCCAAGAAATGTTGAATGAGCAGTTCTTC,CASSQEMLNEQFF
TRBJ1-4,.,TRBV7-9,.,TGTGCCAGCAGCTTCAACACTCACGGGGGTAATGAAAAACTGTTTTTT,CASSFNTHGGNEKLFF
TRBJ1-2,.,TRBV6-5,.,TGTGCCATAGGGAACAACTATGGCTACACCTTC,CAIGNNYGYTF
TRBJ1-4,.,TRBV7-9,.,TGTGCCAGCAGCTTGAAGACAGCTGAAAAACTGTTTTTT,CASSLKTAEKLFF
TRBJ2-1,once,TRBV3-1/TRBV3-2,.,TGTGCCAGCAGCCCTTCAAGTGCGGCTGAGCAGTTCTTC,CASSPSSAAEQFF
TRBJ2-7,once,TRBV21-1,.,TGTGCCAGCACCCGAAGTTTAGGGACTTCACAGTACTTC,CASTRSLGTSQYF
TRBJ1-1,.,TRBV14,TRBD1,TGTGCCAGCAGCCCTCGGCCAGGGGGCTATGAAGACACTGAAGCTTTCTTT,CASSPRPGGYEDTEAFF
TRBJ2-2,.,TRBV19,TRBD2,TGTGCCAGTAGTAAAGATGTCGGACTAGCGGGGGGCAACACCGGGGAGCTGTTTTTT,CASSKDVGLAGGNTGELFF
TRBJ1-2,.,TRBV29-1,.,TGCAGCGTTGAATTCTTTACAGCTAACTATGGCTACACCTTC,CSVEFFTANYGYTF
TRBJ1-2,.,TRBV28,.,TGTGCCAGCACCTCCCGAGTCGGGGTCTATGGCTACACCTTC,CASTSRVGVYGYTF
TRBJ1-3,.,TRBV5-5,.,TGTGCCAGCAGCTTGGCGATGGGCAGGCGCTCTGGAAACACCATATATTTT,CASSLAMGRRSGNTIYF